Shown below are 22 T cell receptor beta chains from a single sample sequenced in a study of CD8+ T cells in alopecia areata. Reverse transcribed after extraction, RNA yielded cDNA as the sequencing template. The protocol was immunoSEQ multiplex PCR, while the TCRdb copy is restricted to in-frame clones and leaves out a portion. In the table there are over 250,000 clones, 60% of which are singletons. Treatment: oral pan-JAK inhibitor, 5-10 mg twice daily. This sample comprised CD4+ T cells sorted from blood, obtained around week 54, from a patient treated with tofacitinib. The origin of the receptors is a human donor with alopecia areata.

This clone was counted only a few times. The genes are TRBV12-5 and TRBJ1-1; unclear D gene. This CDR3 is built from 14 residues. CDR1 and CDR2 (germline): LGHNT, FRNRAP. Trimming took off 2 bases at V and 3 bases at J, with 10 bases between the two ends. The CDR3 reads CASGLHTQDTEAFF. CDR3 nucleotides: TGTGCTAGTGGTTTGCACACCCAGGACACTGAAGCTTTCTTT. The full variable domain, its missing parts supplied by reference TRBV12-5 and TRBJ1-1, is DARVTQTPRHKVTEMGQEVTMRCQPILGHNTVFWYRQTMMQGLELLAYFRNRAPLDDSGMPKDRFSAEMPDATLATLKIQPSEPRDSAVYFCASGLHTQDTEAFFGQGTRLTVV.

The rearrangement links TRBV2 to TRBJ2-7; possibly TRBD1 for D (5 bases). The CDR3 spans 13 residues. CDR1 SNHLY and CDR2 FYNNEI come from the germline V gene. Trimming removed 6 bases from V and 1 base from J, with 10 bases in between. The CDR3 is CASSVTESYEQYF. The CDR3 DNA sequence: TGTGCCAGCAGCGTGACAGAGTCCTACGAGCAGTACTTC.

This chain links TRBV30 with TRBJ1-3; TRBD1 might be the D (6 bases). Trimming removed 7 bases from V and 8 bases from J, with 21 bases in between. The CDR3 has 14 amino acids. From germline, CDR1 is GTSNPN and CDR2 SVGIG (reference sequence). The CDR3 loop is CASFRGRPADTIYF. For the CDR3, the DNA is TGTGCCTCATTCCGGGGGCGACCTGCGGACACCATATATTTT.

The rearrangement joins TRBV6-5 to TRBJ2-7; D is unresolved. CDR1 is MNHEY and CDR2 is SVGAGI in the germline V gene. The CDR3 length is 16 residues. Trimming removed 0 bases from V and 3 bases from J, with 15 bases in between. CDR3 in DNA: TGTGCCAGCAGTTACTCGAGGTTACCCAGTTTCTACGAGCAGTACTTC. Its translation: CASSYSRLPSFYEQYF.

The chain links TRBV6-5 to TRBJ2-6; possibly TRBD2 for D (7 bases). The germline V gene has CDR1 MNHEY and CDR2 SVGAGI. The CDR3 loop spans 16 amino acids. V was clipped by 1 base and J by 2 bases, with 9 bases between them. The CDR3 region is CASSYWGGAGANVLTF. The CDR3 DNA reads as TGTGCCAGCAGTTACTGGGGGGGCGCTGGGGCCAACGTCCTGACTTTC.

This clone has just a few counts. The chain employs TRBV5-4 and TRBJ2-1; 9 positions match TRBD2. Trimming at V came to 3 bases and at J to 6 bases, leaving 13 bases not matched to a gene. The V gene's germline CDR1 is SGHNT and CDR2 YYREEE (reference sequence). CDR3 length: 17 residues. The CDR3 coding sequence is TGTGCCAGCAGCTCCACAGGGTGGAGCGGGGGGACCAATGAGCAGTTCTTC. This encodes CASSSTGWSGGTNEQFF.

The rearrangement joins TRBV4-2 to TRBJ2-7; a possible D gene is TRBD2 (5 bases). The germline CDR1 and CDR2 sequences are LGHNA and YNFKEQ. Trimming removed 1 base from V and 0 bases from J, with 10 bases in between. The CDR3 covers 15 residues. Here the CDR3 DNA reads TGTGCCAGCAGCCAAGTCCGTGGAGGCTCCTACGAGCAGTACTTC. Residues: CASSQVRGGSYEQYF.

The chain employs TRBV27 and TRBJ1-6, with D maybe TRBD1 (6 bases). Germline loops: CDR1 MNHEY, CDR2 SMNVEV (reference sequence). Trimming took off 5 bases at V and 7 bases at J, with 9 bases between the two ends. This CDR3 contains 13 residues. In nucleotides, the CDR3 is TGTGCCAGCAGTACCACAGGGAATTCACCCCTCCACTTT. This gives the protein CASSTTGNSPLHF.

The chain couples TRBV6-5 to TRBJ1-2; TRBD1 is a possible D gene (5 bases). Between the trimmed V and J ends, which lost 7 bases and 0 bases, there was a span of 12 bases. Germline V CDR1 and CDR2: MNHEY, SVGAGI. The CDR3 has 14 residues. CDR3 in DNA: TGTGCCAGCAACACAGGCACAGCTAACTATGGCTACACCTTC. Translating it yields CASNTGTANYGYTF.

The rearrangement joins TRBV5-1 to TRBJ2-1; D unclear. The germline V and J ends were trimmed by 3 bases and 4 bases, with 11 bases remaining between them. The CDR3 sequence is 14 residues long. Germline V gene lookup returns CDR1 SGHRS and CDR2 YFSETQ. The CDR3 DNA is TGCGCCAGCAGCTCGGTGGGGTTGTACAATGAGCAGTTCTTC. It is translated as CASSSVGLYNEQFF.

This chain joins TRBV6-5 and TRBJ2-6, with D uncertain. Trimming removed 2 bases at V and 0 bases at J, with 8 bases between. CDR1 MNHEY and CDR2 SVGAGI come from the germline V gene. The CDR3 contains 16 residues. The CDR3 loop reads CASSYGSDSGANVLTF. For the CDR3, the DNA is TGTGCCAGCAGTTACGGATCTGACTCTGGGGCCAACGTCCTGACTTTC.

This rearrangement joins TRBV29-1 to TRBJ2-3; D is ambiguous. V was trimmed by 4 bases and J by 0 bases, leaving 20 bases between them. The CDR3 is 17 amino acids. Germline V gene sequence: CDR1 SQVTM, CDR2 ANQGSEA. The CDR3 here is CSVVRGPPDPSTDTQYF. The CDR3 bases are TGCAGCGTTGTCCGAGGTCCGCCGGACCCCAGCACAGATACGCAGTATTTT.

The J gene is TRBJ2-1, the V gene TRBV7-3, with TRBD1 identical over 10 bases. V gave up 4 bases and J gave up 2 bases; unmatched junction bases: 2. This CDR3 has 15 residues. CDR1 and CDR2 (germline): SGHTA, FQGTGA. Written as DNA, the CDR3 is TGTGCCAGCAGCTGGACAGGGGGACCCTACAATGAGCAGTTCTTC. Its translation: CASSWTGGPYNEQFF.

The V and J genes are TRBV30 and TRBJ1-6, with D maybe TRBD1 (5 bases). The CDR3 runs 16 residues. The germline V gene encodes CDR1 GTSNPN and CDR2 SVGIG (reference sequence). Trimming pared 3 bases from V and 7 bases from J, leaving 19 bases between. The CDR3 loop is CAWSQWDLQRNSPLHF. The CDR3 nucleotides are TGTGCCTGGAGCCAGTGGGACCTCCAGAGGAATTCACCCCTCCACTTT. Combining the CDR3 with reference TRBV30 and TRBJ1-6 gives the whole variable domain SQTIHQWPATLVQPVGSPLSLECTVEGTSNPNLYWYRQAAGRGLQLLFYSVGIGQISSEVPQNLSASRPQDRQFILSSKKLLLSDSGFYLCAWSQWDLQRNSPLHFGNGTRLTVT.

V is TRBV5-1 and J is TRBJ1-6, with D perhaps TRBD1 (6 bases). Trimming took off 5 bases at V and 7 bases at J, with 16 bases between the two ends. CDR1 and CDR2 from the germline V gene are SGHRS and YFSETQ. The CDR3 has 15 amino acids. This CDR3 reads CASSNDRRSNSPLHF. In nucleotides, the CDR3 is TGCGCCAGCAGTAACGACAGGCGCTCAAATTCACCCCTCCACTTT. The entire variable domain, with the rest obtained from reference TRBV5-1 and TRBJ1-6, is as follows: KAGVTQTPRYLIKTRGQQVTLSCSPISGHRSVSWYQQTPGQGLQFLFEYFSETQRNKGNFPGRFSGRQFSNSRSEMNVSTLELGDSALYLCASSNDRRSNSPLHFGNGTRLTVT.

In its sample, this clone was seen once. The chain couples TRBV4-1 to TRBJ2-3, with 9 bases aligning to TRBD2. The CDR3 sequence is 16 residues long. V shed 3 bases, J shed 5 bases, and the junction held 9 bases outside the gene matches. The germline V gene encodes CDR1 MGHRA and CDR2 YSYEKL. The chain's CDR3 is CASSQLGRGGGDTQYF. The CDR3, as DNA: TGCGCCAGCAGCCAGTTGGGGCGGGGGGGCGGAGATACGCAGTATTTT.

The rearrangement joins TRBV4-3 to TRBJ2-3; 12 nucleotides line up with TRBD2. With V trimmed by 0 bases and J by 5 bases, 9 bases remained unmatched. CDR1 and CDR2 from the germline V gene are LGHNA and YSLEER. The CDR3 has 18 residues. The CDR3 spells CASSQDPSSGGAVDTQYF. In DNA form, the CDR3 reads TGCGCCAGCAGCCAAGATCCTTCTAGCGGGGGGGCAGTAGATACGCAGTATTTT.

This clone appeared once. This chain connects TRBV27 to TRBJ1-5; possibly TRBD1 for D (6 bases). The germline gives CDR1 MNHEY, CDR2 SMNVEV (reference sequence). The V end lost 5 bases, the J end lost 3 bases, and 14 bases lay between the germline ends. The CDR3 totals 15 residues. In DNA form, the CDR3 reads TGTGCCAGCAGTGTGGGACACCAGTACAATCAGCCCCAGCATTTT. It translates to CASSVGHQYNQPQHF.

The chain couples TRBV5-1 to TRBJ2-5; 10 nucleotides match TRBD2. Germline V gives CDR1 SGHRS, CDR2 YFSETQ. J was trimmed by 4 bases and V by 9 bases; bases with no gene match: 9. The length of the CDR3 is 14 residues. The CDR3 DNA reads as TGCGCCACCCGAGCGGGGGGGCCAGGAGAGACCCAGTACTTC. This translates into CATRAGGPGETQYF.

This rearrangement joins TRBV13 to TRBJ1-5; 8 bases fit TRBD1. The CDR3 covers 13 residues. The V and J ends lost 5 bases and 4 bases, in that order; junction bases with no gene match: 1. Germline assignment: CDR1 PRHDT and CDR2 FYEKMQ (reference sequence). The CDR3: CASSRDRNQPQHF. For the CDR3, the DNA is TGTGCCAGCAGCCGGGACAGGAATCAGCCCCAGCATTTT. Drawing the rest from reference TRBV13 and TRBJ1-5, the complete variable domain is AAGVIQSPRHLIKEKRETATLKCYPIPRHDTVYWYQQGPGQDPQFLISFYEKMQSDKGSIPDRFSAQQFSDYHSELNMSSLELGDSALYFCASSRDRNQPQHFGDGTRLSIL.

This clone was observed once. The chain has TRBV29-1 and TRBJ1-2; D remains ambiguous. The CDR3 has 14 residues. Germline V gene sequence: CDR1 SQVTM, CDR2 ANQGSEA. The V end was cut by 2 bases, the J end by 2 bases, with 12 bases between. This chain's CDR3 is CSVERAPLNYGYTF. The CDR3 DNA follows: TGCAGCGTTGAAAGGGCACCCCTGAACTATGGCTACACCTTC. The whole variable domain, filled in from reference TRBV29-1 and TRBJ1-2, reads SAVISQKPSRDICQRGTSLTIQCQVDSQVTMMFWYRQQPGQSLTLIATANQGSEATYESGFVIDKFPISRPNLTFSTLTVSNMSPEDSSIYLCSVERAPLNYGYTFGSGTRLTVV.

On this clone itself: Within the sample, other DNA sequences also encode this same CDR3. The chain employs TRBV5-1 and TRBJ1-2; 9 nucleotides align to TRBD1. V shed 0 bases, J shed 6 bases, and the junction held 3 bases outside the gene matches. Per the germline V gene, CDR1 is SGHRS and CDR2 is YFSETQ. The length of the CDR3 is 14 residues. The CDR3 loop is CASSLEGQGNGYTF. The CDR3 bases are TGCGCCAGCAGCTTGGAGGGACAGGGCAATGGCTACACCTTC.